A selection of T cell receptor beta chains follows, all from one sample in a study of identifying expanded T cells in peripheral blood. TCRdb keeps only in-frame clones here, not all; method: immunoSEQ multiplex PCR. The data show about 78,000 clones, almost 85% seen once. Sequencing was done on a sample of blood. These receptors all come from a person between 18 and 75 years old in good health. Each CDR3 is given with its conserved first and last residue. D genes are given only for firm matches. Expanded clones are given a class, and other clones once, few, many or no size at all.

>TRBJ1-2|NA|TRBV18|TRBD1
CASSPGRTGGERGTF
TGTGCCAGCTCACCAGGGAGGACAGGGGGCGAAAGAGGCACCTTC
>TRBJ1-4|once|TRBV28|TRBD1
CASSFGTGVGTNEKLFF
TGTGCCAGCAGTTTTGGAACAGGGGTGGGAACTAATGAAAAACTGTTTTTT
>TRBJ1-1|NA|TRBV7-8|TRBD1
CASSPRTGGLNTEAFF
TGTGCCAGCAGCCCGCGGACAGGGGGACTGAACACTGAAGCTTTCTTT
>TRBJ2-7|NA|TRBV7-8|NA
CASSRASPGSSYEQYF
TGTGCCAGCAGCAGGGCTAGCCCGGGGAGCTCCTACGAGCAGTACTTC
>TRBJ1-2|NA|TRBV27|NA
CASRAQGTYGYTF
TGTGCCAGCAGAGCACAGGGAACCTATGGCTACACCTTC
>TRBJ2-1|NA|TRBV4-1|TRBD2
CASNPGLAVSSYNEQFF
TGCGCCAGTAACCCGGGACTAGCGGTTAGCTCCTACAATGAGCAGTTCTTC
>TRBJ1-1|NA|TRBV7-9|NA
CASSTGAEAFF
TGTGCCAGCAGCACCGGCGCGGAAGCTTTCTTT
>TRBJ2-7|once|TRBV15|NA
CATSSTRGRVSRYEQYF
TGTGCCACCAGCTCAACACGTGGCCGGGTCTCGAGGTACGAGCAGTACTTC
>TRBJ2-7|NA|TRBV6-1|NA
CASSFSGVTYEQYF
TGTGCCAGCAGTTTCTCGGGGGTAACCTACGAGCAGTACTTC
>TRBJ1-3|NA|TRBV23-1|TRBD1
CASSQGPGQNFSRAGNTIYF
TGCGCCAGCAGTCAGGGACCGGGACAGAATTTTTCTAGGGCTGGAAACACCATATATTTT
>TRBJ2-7|NA|TRBV9|TRBD2
CASKGGDYPPPYEQYF
TGTGCCAGCAAGGGCGGGGACTACCCTCCTCCCTACGAGCAGTACTTC
>TRBJ1-3|NA|TRBV19|TRBD1
CASSMDREFGNTIYF
TGTGCCAGTAGTATGGACAGGGAATTTGGAAACACCATATATTTT
>TRBJ2-1|once|TRBV7-9|NA
CASSPWTEYNEQFF
TGTGCCAGCAGCCCCTGGACGGAGTACAATGAGCAGTTCTTC
>TRBJ2-2|NA|TRBV30|NA
CAQSRDGTGELFF
TGTGCCCAATCGAGGGACGGCACCGGGGAGCTGTTTTTT
>TRBJ2-1|NA|TRBV7-3|TRBD2
CASSLGGTSGSLVQFF
TGTGCCAGCAGCTTAGGGGGGACTAGCGGGAGTCTTGTGCAGTTCTTC
>TRBJ1-1|NA|TRBV6-4|NA
CASSDPTAGRLGTEAFF
TGTGCCAGCAGTGACCCAACTGCGGGTAGGCTGGGCACTGAAGCTTTCTTT
>TRBJ2-1|NA|TRBV15|TRBD1
CATSRRTGRYNEQFF
TGTGCCACCAGCAGACGGACAGGGCGGTACAATGAGCAGTTCTTC
>TRBJ2-7|few|TRBV4-2|NA
CASSGGGTSLGEQYF
TGTGCCAGCAGCGGCGGAGGAACGAGTTTGGGTGAGCAGTACTTC